This T cell receptor (beta chain) was obtained from a study of CD8+CD57+ T cells in acquired aplastic anemia. Across the whole study: The study obtained an average of roughly 2.9 ug of DNA from sorted CD4+ and CD8+ cells. Among healthy donors, CD4+ cells averaged about 10 million reads.

In the case of this clonotype: The target antigen is unknown.

Study-level results: In CD8+ cells, Simpson's diversity showed no significant difference between patients and controls. Patients and controls were found to share approximately 31 CD8+ CDR3 sequences.

Trimming cost V 4 bases and J 4 bases, with 15 bases left between them. Germline V gene sequence: CDR1 SGHTS, CDR2 YDEGEE. The CDR3 contains 14 residues. TCR beta VDJ combinations and CDR3 sequences were profiled from genomic DNA. TCRdb independently ran MiXCR on the reads; one entry per CDR3 protein. Of about 400,000 distinct CDR3 sequences in the sample, roughly 64% were seen once. The chain employs TRBV5-8 and TRBJ2-7; D not resolved. Input material: sorted CD4+, CD8+, or CD8+CD57+ T cells (not recorded which) from PBMCs. The receptor was isolated from a human donor in good health, serving as a control. The CDR3 nucleotides are TGTGCCAGCAGCCAGTCGCCACGGCCATACGAGCAGTACTTC. Its protein is CASSQSPRPYEQYF.